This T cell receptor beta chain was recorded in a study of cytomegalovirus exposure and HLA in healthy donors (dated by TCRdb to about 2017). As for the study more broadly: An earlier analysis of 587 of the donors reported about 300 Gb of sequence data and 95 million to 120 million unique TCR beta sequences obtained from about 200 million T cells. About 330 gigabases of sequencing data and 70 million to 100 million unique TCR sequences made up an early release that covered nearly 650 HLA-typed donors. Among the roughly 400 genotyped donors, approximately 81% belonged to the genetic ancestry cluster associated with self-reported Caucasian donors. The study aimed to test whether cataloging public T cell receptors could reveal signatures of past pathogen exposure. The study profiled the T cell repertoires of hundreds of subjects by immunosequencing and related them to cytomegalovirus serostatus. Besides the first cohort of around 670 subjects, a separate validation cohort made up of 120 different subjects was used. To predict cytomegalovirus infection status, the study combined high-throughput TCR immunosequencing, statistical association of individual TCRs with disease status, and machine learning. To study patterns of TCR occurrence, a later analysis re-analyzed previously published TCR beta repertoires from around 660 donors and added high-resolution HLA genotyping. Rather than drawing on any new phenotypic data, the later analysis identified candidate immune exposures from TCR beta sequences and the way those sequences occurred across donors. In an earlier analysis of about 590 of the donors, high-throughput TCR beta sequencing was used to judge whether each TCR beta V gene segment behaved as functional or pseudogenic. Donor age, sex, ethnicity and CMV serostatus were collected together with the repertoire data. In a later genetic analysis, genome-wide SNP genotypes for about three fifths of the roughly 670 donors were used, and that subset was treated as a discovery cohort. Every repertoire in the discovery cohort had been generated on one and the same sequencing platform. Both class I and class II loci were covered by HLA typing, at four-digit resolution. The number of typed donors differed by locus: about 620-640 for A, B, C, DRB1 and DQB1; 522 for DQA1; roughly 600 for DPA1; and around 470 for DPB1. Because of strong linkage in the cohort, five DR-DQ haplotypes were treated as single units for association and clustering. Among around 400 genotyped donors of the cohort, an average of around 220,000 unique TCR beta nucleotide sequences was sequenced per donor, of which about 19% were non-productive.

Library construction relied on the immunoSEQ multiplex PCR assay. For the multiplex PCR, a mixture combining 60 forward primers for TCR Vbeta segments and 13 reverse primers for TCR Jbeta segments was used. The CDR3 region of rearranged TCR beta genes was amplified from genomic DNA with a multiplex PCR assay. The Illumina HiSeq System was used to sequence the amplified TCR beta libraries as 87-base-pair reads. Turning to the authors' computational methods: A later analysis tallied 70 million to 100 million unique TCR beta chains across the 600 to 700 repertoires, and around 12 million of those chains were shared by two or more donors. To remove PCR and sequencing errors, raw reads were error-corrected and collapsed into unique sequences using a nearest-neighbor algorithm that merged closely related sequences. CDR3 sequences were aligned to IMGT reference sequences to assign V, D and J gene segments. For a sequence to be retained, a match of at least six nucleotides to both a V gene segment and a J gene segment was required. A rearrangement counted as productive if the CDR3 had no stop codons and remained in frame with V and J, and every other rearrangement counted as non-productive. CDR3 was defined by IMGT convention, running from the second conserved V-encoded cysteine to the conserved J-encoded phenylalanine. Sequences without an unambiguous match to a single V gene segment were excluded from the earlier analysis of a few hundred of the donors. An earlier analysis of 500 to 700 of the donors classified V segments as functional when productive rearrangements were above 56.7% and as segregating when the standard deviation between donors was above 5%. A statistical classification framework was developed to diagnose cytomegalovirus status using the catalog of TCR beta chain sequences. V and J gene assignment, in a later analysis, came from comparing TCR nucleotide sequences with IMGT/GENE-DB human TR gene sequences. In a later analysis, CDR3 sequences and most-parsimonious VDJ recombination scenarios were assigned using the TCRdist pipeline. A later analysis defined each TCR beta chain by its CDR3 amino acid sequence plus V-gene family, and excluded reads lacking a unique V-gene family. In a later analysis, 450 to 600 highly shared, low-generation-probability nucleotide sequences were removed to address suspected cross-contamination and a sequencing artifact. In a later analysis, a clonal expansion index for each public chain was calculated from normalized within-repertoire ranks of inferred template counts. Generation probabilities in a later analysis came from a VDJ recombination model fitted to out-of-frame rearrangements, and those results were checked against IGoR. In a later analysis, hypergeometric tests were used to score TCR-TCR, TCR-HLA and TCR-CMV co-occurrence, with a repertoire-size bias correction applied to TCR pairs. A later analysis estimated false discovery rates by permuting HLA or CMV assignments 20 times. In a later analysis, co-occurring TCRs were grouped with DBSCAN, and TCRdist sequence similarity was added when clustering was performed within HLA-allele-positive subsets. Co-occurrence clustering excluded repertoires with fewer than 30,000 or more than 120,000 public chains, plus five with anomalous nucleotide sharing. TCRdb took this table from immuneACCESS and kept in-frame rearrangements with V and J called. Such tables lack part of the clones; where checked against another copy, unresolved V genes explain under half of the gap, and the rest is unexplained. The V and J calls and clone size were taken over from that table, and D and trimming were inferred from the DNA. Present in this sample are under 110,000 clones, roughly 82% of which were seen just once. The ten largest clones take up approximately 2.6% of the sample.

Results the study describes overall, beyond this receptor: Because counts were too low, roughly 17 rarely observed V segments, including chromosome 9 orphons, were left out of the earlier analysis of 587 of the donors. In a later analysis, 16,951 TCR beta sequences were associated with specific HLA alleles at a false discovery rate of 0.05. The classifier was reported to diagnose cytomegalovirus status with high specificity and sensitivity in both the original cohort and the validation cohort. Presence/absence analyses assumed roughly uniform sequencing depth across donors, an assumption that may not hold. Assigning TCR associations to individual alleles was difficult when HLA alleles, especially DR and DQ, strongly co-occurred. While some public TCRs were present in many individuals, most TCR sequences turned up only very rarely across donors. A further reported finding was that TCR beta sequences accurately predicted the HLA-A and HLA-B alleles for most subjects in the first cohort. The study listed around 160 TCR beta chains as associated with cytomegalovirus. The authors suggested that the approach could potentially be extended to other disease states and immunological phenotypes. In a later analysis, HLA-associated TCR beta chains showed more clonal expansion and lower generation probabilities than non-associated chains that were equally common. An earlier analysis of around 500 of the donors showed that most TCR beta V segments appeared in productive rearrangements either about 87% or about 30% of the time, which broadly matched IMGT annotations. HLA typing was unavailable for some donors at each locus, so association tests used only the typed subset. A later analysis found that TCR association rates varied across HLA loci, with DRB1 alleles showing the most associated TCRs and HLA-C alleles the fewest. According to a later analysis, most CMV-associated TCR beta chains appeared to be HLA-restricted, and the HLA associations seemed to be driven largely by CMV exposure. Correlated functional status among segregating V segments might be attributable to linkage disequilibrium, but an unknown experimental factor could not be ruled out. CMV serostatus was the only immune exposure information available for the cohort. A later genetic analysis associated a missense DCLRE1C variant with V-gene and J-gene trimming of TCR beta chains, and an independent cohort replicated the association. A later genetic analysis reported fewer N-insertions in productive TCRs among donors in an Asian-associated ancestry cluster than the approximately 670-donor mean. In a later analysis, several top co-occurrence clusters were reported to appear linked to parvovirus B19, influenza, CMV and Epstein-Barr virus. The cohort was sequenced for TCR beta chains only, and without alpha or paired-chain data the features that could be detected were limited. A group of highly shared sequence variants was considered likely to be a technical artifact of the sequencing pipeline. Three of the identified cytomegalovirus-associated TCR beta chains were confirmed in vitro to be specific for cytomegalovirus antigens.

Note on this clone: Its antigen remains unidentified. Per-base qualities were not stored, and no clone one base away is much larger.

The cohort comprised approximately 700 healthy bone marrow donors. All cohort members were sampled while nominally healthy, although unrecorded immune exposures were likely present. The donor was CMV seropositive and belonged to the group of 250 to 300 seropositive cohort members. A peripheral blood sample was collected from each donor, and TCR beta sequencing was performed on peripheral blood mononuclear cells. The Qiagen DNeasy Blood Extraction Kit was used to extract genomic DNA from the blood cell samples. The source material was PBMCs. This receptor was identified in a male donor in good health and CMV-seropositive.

For the CDR3, the sequence is CAISPRQGWTEAFF. Read as DNA, the sequence is TGTGCCATCAGCCCCCGACAGGGGTGGACTGAAGCTTTCTTT. Rearrangement joined TRBV10-3 to TRBJ1-1; 8 middle bases align to TRBD1. The germline V and J ends show losses of 6 bases and 5 bases respectively, and no gene match explains 8 bases of the junction. The cysteine opens and the phenylalanine closes a CDR3 of 14 amino acids. Only CDR3 DNA remains: 42 bases, in frame from the first base. Reading the germline V gene gives CDR1 ENHRY and CDR2 SYGVKD.